Shown below are 9 T cell receptor beta chains from a single sample sequenced in a study of blood T cell repertoires in COVID-19. The repertoire was sequenced with immunoSEQ multiplex PCR; TCRdb's copy has only in-frame clones and lacks some. Of 110,000 to 150,000 clones listed, roughly nine tenths are singletons. The source material was peripheral blood. The receptors come from a woman aged 55-69 years with active COVID-19.

The chain combines TRBV6-6 with TRBJ1-1, with 11 bases aligning to TRBD1. The CDR3 consists of 17 residues. In germline, CDR1 is MNHNY, CDR2 SVGAGI (reference sequence). V shed 8 bases and J 0 bases; nucleotides not matched to a gene: 11. CDR3 nucleotides: TGTGCCAGCCGTCGGACAGGGGGCGGGGGGATGAACACTGAAGCTTTCTTT. This translates into CASRRTGGGGMNTEAFF.

The chain is built from TRBV14 and TRBJ2-7; 9 bases agree with TRBD2. Germline CDR1 is SGHDN and CDR2 is FVKESK. V dropped 3 bases and J dropped 3; count of bases not matched to a gene: 18. The CDR3 consists of 19 residues. The CDR3 DNA follows: TGTGCCAGCAGCCAGGCGAATAGTATCGGGGTAGCGGGAGTCTACGAGCAGTACTTC. Amino acid sequence: CASSQANSIGVAGVYEQYF.

The J gene is TRBJ1-2, the V gene TRBV9; D is perhaps TRBD1 (5 bases). Germline V gene data show CDR1 as SGDLS and CDR2 as YYNGEE. The ends were cut back, 1 base at V and 8 bases at J, with 12 bases in the middle. This CDR3 is 13 amino acids long. CDR3: CASSVSGGRGYTF. Written as DNA, the CDR3 is TGTGCCAGCAGCGTAAGCGGGGGACGGGGCTACACCTTC. The full variable domain, its missing parts supplied by reference TRBV9 and TRBJ1-2, is DSGVTQTPKHLITATGQRVTLRCSPRSGDLSVYWYQQSLDQGLQFLIQYYNGEERAKGNILERFSAQQFPDLHSELNLSSLELGDSALYFCASSVSGGRGYTFGSGTRLTVV.

In this sample, this clone turned up once. The rearrangement links TRBV4-3 to TRBJ1-2, with D uncertain. V lost 0 bases, J lost 3 bases, and 11 bases lay in between. This CDR3 has 15 residues. Germline CDR1 reads LGHNA; CDR2 reads YSLEER. CDR3 sequence (DNA): TGCGCCAGCAGCCAAGATTTTCGCCGAGACTATGGCTACACCTTC. It translates to CASSQDFRRDYGYTF.

This clone was detected once. The genes are TRBV21-1 and TRBJ1-1. TRBV21-1 is a pseudogene segment. The CDR3 length is 12 residues. As DNA, the CDR3 is TGTGCCAGCAGCAATGAGGGAACTGAAGCTTTCTTT. As protein: CASSNEGTEAFF.

The V call is TRBV9, the J call TRBJ2-7; TRBD1 might be the D (7 bases). From germline, CDR1 is SGDLS and CDR2 YYNGEE. The CDR3 consists of 13 residues. Trimming took 3 bases from V and 6 from J, leaving 13 bases between them. In nucleotides, the CDR3 is TGTGCCAGCAGCGGGGCAGGGGGAGGCGAGCAGTACTTC. Protein: CASSGAGGGEQYF.

The table lists this clone with a count of one. This chain uses TRBV5-1 with TRBJ2-2, with 8 bases aligning to TRBD2. The J segment lost 3 bases and the V segment lost 2 bases, leaving 3 bases of the junction unmatched. The CDR3 length is 15 residues. Germline V lookup: CDR1 SGHRS, CDR2 YFSETQ. CDR3 region: CASSFGAGDTGELFF. CDR3 bases: TGCGCCAGCAGCTTCGGAGCGGGAGACACCGGGGAGCTGTTTTTT.

V and J are TRBV4-2 and TRBJ2-3, with a tentative D call TRBD1 (6 bases). V was shortened by 4 bases and J by 0 bases, with 11 bases between the two germline ends. Germline-derived CDR1 and CDR2 are LGHNA and YNFKEQ. There are 15 residues in the CDR3. This chain's CDR3 is CASSLAGQSTDTQYF. The DNA of the CDR3 is TGTGCCAGCAGCCTGGCCGGACAGAGCACAGATACGCAGTATTTT.

The sample holds one count of this clone. The chain carries TRBV18 and TRBJ2-2; weak D call: TRBD2 (5 bases). Germline CDR1 reads KGHSH; CDR2 reads LQKENI. This CDR3 contains 16 residues. V was clipped by 5 bases and J by 0 bases, with 13 bases between them. In DNA, the CDR3 is TGTGCCAGCTCAACTCTAGCTCAAACGAACACCGGGGAGCTGTTTTTT. It is translated as CASSTLAQTNTGELFF. Looking up the rest from reference TRBV18 and TRBJ2-2 gives the full variable domain: NAGVMQNPRHLVRRRGQEARLRCSPMKGHSHVYWYRQLPEEGLKFMVYLQKENIIDESGMPKERFSAEFPKEGPSILRIQQVVRGDSAAYFCASSTLAQTNTGELFFGEGSRLTVL.